The sequence of this TCR beta chain was determined in a study of beta chain features in type 1 diabetes. Approximately 100 mL of blood, on average, came from one heparinised draw per donor. Study-wide results and limits: All four CD4+ subsets of Type 1 diabetes patients contained TCRB CDR3s that were moderately but significantly shorter. VDJ junctions from patients with type 1 diabetes contained fewer insertions and more deletions.

Concerning this clone: Its antigen is not known.

Expressed TCRB transcripts were sequenced after all isolated RNA was converted to cDNA. About 3.57 million reads were obtained on average from naive, central memory and regulatory T cell samples. Assay used: immunoSEQ multiplex PCR; TCRdb lists only in-frame clones, some missing. This sample has 350,000 to 450,000 clones, with 10% to 15% found just once. Trimming removed 3 bases from V and 2 bases from J; junction bases left unmatched: 6. CDR3 size: 15 residues. Germline CDR1 and CDR2: KGHSH and LQKENI. Sequencing was done on a sample of naive CD4+ T cells from blood. This sequence joins TRBV18 and TRBJ2-5, with 7 bases aligning to TRBD1. This TCR came from a woman between 18 and 29 years old with type 1 diabetes. In nucleotides, the CDR3 is TGTGCCAGCTCACCGGGGACAGCACAGCAAGAGACCCAGTACTTC. Its protein is CASSPGTAQQETQYF.